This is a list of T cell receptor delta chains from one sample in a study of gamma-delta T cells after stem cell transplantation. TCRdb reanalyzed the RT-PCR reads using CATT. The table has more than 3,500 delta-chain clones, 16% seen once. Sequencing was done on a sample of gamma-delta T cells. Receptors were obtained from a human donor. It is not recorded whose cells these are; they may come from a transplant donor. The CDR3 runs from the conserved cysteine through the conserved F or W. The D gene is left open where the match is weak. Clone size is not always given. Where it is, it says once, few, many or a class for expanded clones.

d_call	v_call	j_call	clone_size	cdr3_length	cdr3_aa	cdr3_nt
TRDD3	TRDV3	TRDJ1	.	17	CAYKIPTGGYMGDKLIF	TGTGCCTACAAAATACCTACTGGGGGATACATGGGCGATAAACTCATCTTT
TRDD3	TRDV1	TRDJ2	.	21	CALGDPLGDTLRVALTAQLFF	TGTGCTCTTGGGGATCCACTGGGGGATACCCTAAGGGTTGCTTTGACAGCACAACTCTTCTTT
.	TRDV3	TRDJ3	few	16	CAAPGRSSWDTRQMFF	TGTGCCGCCCCGGGGCGAAGCTCCTGGGACACCCGACAGATGTTTTTC
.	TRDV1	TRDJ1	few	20	CALGKAFLRVLGVSADKLIF	TGTGCTCTTGGGAAGGCCTTCCTACGCGTACTGGGGGTCTCTGCCGATAAACTCATCTTT
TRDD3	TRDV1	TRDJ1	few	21	CALGERTPWGYLLHYTDKLIF	TGTGCTCTTGGGGAACGGACTCCCTGGGGATACCTCTTACATTACACCGATAAACTCATCTTT
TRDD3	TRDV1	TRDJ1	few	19	CALGEPFMAVNGGSDKLIF	TGTGCTCTTGGGGAACCTTTTATGGCTGTAAATGGGGGATCCGATAAACTCATCTTT
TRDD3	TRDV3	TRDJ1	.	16	CAFSRAGGPHTDKLIF	TGTGCCTTTAGTCGGGCTGGGGGACCTCACACCGATAAACTCATCTTT
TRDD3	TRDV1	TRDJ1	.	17	CALGKGCTGGYSDKLIF	TGTGCTCTTGGGAAAGGTTGTACTGGGGGATACTCCGATAAACTCATCTTT
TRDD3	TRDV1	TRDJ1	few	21	CALGPYLPSLGGHGATDKLIF	TGTGCTCTTGGGCCCTATCTTCCCTCACTGGGGGGCCACGGGGCAACCGATAAACTCATCTTT
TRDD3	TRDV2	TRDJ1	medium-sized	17	CACDTGRGLGGSDKLIF	TGTGCCTGTGACACCGGAAGAGGACTGGGGGGCTCCGATAAACTCATCTTT
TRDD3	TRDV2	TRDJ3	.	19	CACVLGIRVVTWDTRQMFF	TGTGCCTGTGTTCTGGGGATACGAGTAGTAACCTGGGACACCAGACAGATGTTTTTC
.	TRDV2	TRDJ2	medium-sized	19	CACEPRSADGPPSTAQLFF	TGTGCCTGTGAGCCTCGAAGCGCTGATGGTCCCCCATCGACAGCACAACTCTTCTTT
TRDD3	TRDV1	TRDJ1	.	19	CALGELKPPSTGGCDKLIF	TGTGCTCTTGGGGAACTGAAGCCACCTAGTACTGGGGGCTGCGATAAACTCATCTTT
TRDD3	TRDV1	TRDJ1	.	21	CALGSPSPHSGKLGDTDKLIF	TGTGCTCTTGGGTCCCCTTCCCCCCATTCCGGTAAACTGGGGGACACCGATAAACTCATCTTT
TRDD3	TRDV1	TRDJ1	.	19	CALGVPFPITGGTTDKLIF	TGTGCTCTTGGGGTCCCTTTTCCCATTACTGGGGGGACCACCGATAAACTCATCTTT
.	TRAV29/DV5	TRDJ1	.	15	CAASGGCQYTDKLIF	TGTGCAGCAAGCGGCGGATGCCAGTACACCGATAAACTCATCTTT
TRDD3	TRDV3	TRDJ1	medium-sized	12	CASGGYTDKLIF	TGTGCCTCTGGGGGGTACACCGATAAACTCATCTTT
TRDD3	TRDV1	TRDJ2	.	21	CALGEITTVLGDGDGAAQLFF	TGTGCTCTTGGGGAAATCACGACCGTACTGGGGGATGGAGATGGGGCAGCACAACTCTTCTTT
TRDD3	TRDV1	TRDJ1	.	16	CALGEPSRDTTDKLIF	TGTGCTCTTGGGGAACCGTCTCGGGATACCACCGATAAACTCATCTTT
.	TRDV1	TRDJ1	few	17	CALGERAPLRYTDKLIF	TGTGCTCTTGGGGAAAGGGCCCCGCTCAGGTACACCGATAAACTCATCTTT
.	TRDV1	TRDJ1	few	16	CALGELESPYTDKLIF	TGTGCTCTTGGGGAACTAGAGTCGCCTTACACCGATAAACTCATCTTT
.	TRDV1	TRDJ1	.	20	CALGERPSTCRGDYIDKLIF	TGTGCTCTTGGGGAACGGCCTTCCACTTGTCGGGGGGACTACATCGATAAACTCATCTTT
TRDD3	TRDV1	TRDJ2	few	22	CALGGTYDYFYWGISLTAQLFF	TGTGCTCTTGGGGGTACCTATGATTACTTCTACTGGGGGATTTCTTTGACAGCACAACTCTTCTTT
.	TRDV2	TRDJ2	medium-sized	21	CACYTRGKGATPFALTAQLFF	TGTGCCTGCTACACCCGGGGGAAGGGGGCTACTCCCTTCGCTTTGACAGCACAACTCTTCTTT
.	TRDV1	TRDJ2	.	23	CALGEYRVTAGVGVSPLTAQLFF	TGTGCTCTTGGGGAATATAGGGTCACAGCGGGGGTGGGGGTCTCTCCTTTGACAGCACAACTCTTCTTT
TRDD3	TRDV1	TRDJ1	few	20	CALGTTPSPLGDTYTDKLIF	TGTGCTCTTGGGACTACCCCTTCCCCCCTGGGGGATACGTACACCGATAAACTCATCTTT
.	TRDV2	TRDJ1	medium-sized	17	CACDTAFLRAYTDKLIF	TGTGCCTGTGACACGGCTTTTCTACGGGCCTACACCGATAAACTCATCTTT
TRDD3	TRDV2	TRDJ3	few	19	CACDAWGYEDSSDTRQMFF	TGTGCCTGTGATGCTTGGGGATACGAGGACTCCTCGGACACCCGACAGATGTTTTTC
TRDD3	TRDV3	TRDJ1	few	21	CAFEKSALPLVLGDPTDKLIF	TGTGCCTTCGAGAAAAGTGCCCTTCCCCTCGTACTGGGGGACCCAACCGATAAACTCATCTTT
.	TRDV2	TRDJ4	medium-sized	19	CACVRRRSWGFKGLRPLIF	TGTGCCTGTGTACGGCGAAGAAGTTGGGGATTCAAAGGCCTCAGACCCCTGATCTTT
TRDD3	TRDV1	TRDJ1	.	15	CALGEGTGGQEELIF	TGTGCTCTTGGGGAGGGGACTGGGGGACAGGAGGAGCTCATCTTT
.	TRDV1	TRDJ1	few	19	CALGAGLPGYWGLVDKLIF	TGTGCTCTTGGGGCCGGCCTTCCTGGGTACTGGGGGCTGGTCGATAAACTCATCTTT
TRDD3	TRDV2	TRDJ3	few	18	CACDILGARSWYTLQMFF	TGTGCCTGTGACATACTGGGGGCTCGCTCCTGGTACACCCTACAGATGTTTTTC